Each of the 8 T cell receptor beta chains below was sequenced from the same sample in a study of vaccination effects on CD4 cells after COVID-19. The protocol was immunoSEQ multiplex PCR, while the TCRdb copy is restricted to in-frame clones and leaves out a portion. There are around 81,000 clones in the sample; 60% to 80% occur only once, and roughly 1.2% lies in the top ten. The ViraFEST assay expanded antigen-specific CD4+ T cells with viral peptide pools before sequencing. Subsequent to a culture period of more than 9 days, CD4+ T cells were isolated. Two doses of either BNT162b2 or mRNA-1273 were given to each participant. Their cognate antigens are unknown. The sequencing used CD4+ T cells from PBMCs cultured with HCoV-OC43 spike peptides, collected after COVID-19 vaccination. Subset in this sample: HCoV-OC43 spike overlapping peptide pool stimulation. The source of these receptors is a human donor who received a COVID-19 vaccine.

The chain carries TRBV5-1 and TRBJ2-4, with 11 nucleotides matching TRBD1. Germline values: CDR1 SGHRS, CDR2 YFSETQ. The CDR3 is made up of 16 amino acids. Losses at the gene ends were 0 bases for V and 16 bases for J; bases not matched to a gene: 15. CDR3 DNA: TGCGCCAGCAGCTTGGTACCGGGACAGGGGGATCTAGGGGCTTACTTC. Residues: CASSLVPGQGDLGAYF.

There are a few counts of this clone. This chain links TRBV6-6 with TRBJ1-2, with D uncertain. Germline V gene lookup returns CDR1 MNHNY and CDR2 SVGAGI (reference sequence). V dropped 7 bases and J dropped 8 bases, with 11 bases sitting between them. The CDR3 contains 11 residues. The CDR3 protein is CASIMGGGYTF. Written as DNA, the CDR3 is TGTGCCAGCATTATGGGTGGCGGCTACACCTTC.

The J gene is TRBJ2-7, the V gene TRBV6-5, with a weak D call TRBD1 (6 bases). V shed 6 bases and J shed 7 bases, with 13 bases lying between them. Germline-derived CDR1 and CDR2 are MNHEY and SVGAGI. The CDR3 covers 12 residues. The CDR3 loop reads CASRQIRGEQYV. The CDR3, as DNA: TGTGCCAGCAGGCAAATAAGGGGGGAGCAGTACGTC.

The chain carries TRBV19 and TRBJ2-1; D might be TRBD1 or TRBD2, each matching 5 bases. Trimming pared 1 base from V and 9 bases from J, leaving 10 bases between. CDR3 length: 13 amino acids. Germline assignment: CDR1 LNHDA and CDR2 SQIVND (reference sequence). The CDR3 nucleotides read TGTGCCAGTAGTATAGTCGGGGCCGGTGAGCAGTTCTTC. Amino acid sequence: CASSIVGAGEQFF.

This chain connects TRBV7-2 to TRBJ2-7; D is perhaps TRBD1 or TRBD2 (5 bases each). The germline CDR1 and CDR2 sequences are SGHTA and FQGNSA. V was trimmed by 6 bases and J by 0 bases, leaving 15 bases between them. The CDR3 is 15 residues long. The CDR3 DNA reads TGTGCCAGCAGTTACCAGGGTGGGAGCTCCTACGAGCAGTACGTC. Its translation is CASSYQGGSSYEQYV.

V and J are TRBV20-1 and TRBJ2-3; no reliable D call. The CDR3 is 11 residues long. V was trimmed by 3 bases and J by 6 bases, leaving 7 bases between them. The germline V gene has CDR1 DFQATT and CDR2 SNEGSKA (reference sequence). This CDR3 reads CSARRPDTQYF. The DNA of the CDR3 is TGCAGTGCTAGGCGTCCCGATACGCAGTATTTT.

V usage is TRBV5-1 and J usage is TRBJ1-2; 8 positions match TRBD1. Trimming cost V 0 bases and J 8 bases; bases outside gene matches: 9. The germline V gene has CDR1 SGHRS and CDR2 YFSETQ. This CDR3 is built from 15 residues. This CDR3 reads CASSLETGTGGGYTF. Here the CDR3 DNA reads TGCGCCAGCAGCTTGGAGACAGGGACAGGCGGGGGCTACACCTTC.

The chain has TRBV29-1 and TRBJ1-5; tentative D call: TRBD1 (6 bases). Germline V CDR1 and CDR2: SQVTM, ANQGSEA. Trimming shortened V by 4 bases and J by 2 bases, and 12 bases separated the two germline ends. This CDR3 is built from 14 residues. CDR3 sequence: CSVGGGAGNQPQHF. As DNA, the CDR3 is TGCAGCGTTGGCGGGGGCGCGGGCAATCAGCCCCAGCATTTT.